The 25 T cell receptor beta chains given below trace back to one sample, sequenced in a study of lymphopenia after photon versus proton radiotherapy. The protocol was immunoSEQ multiplex PCR, while the TCRdb copy is restricted to in-frame clones and leaves out a portion. The top ten clones hold 3% to 4% of a sample with some 25,000 clones, 80% to 85% of them seen once. The source material was peripheral blood, sampled from a patient treated with photon-based radiotherapy. These TCRs come from a woman between 45 and 65 years old with pancreatic cancer.

The CDR3 here is CAARTSGSYEQYF. CDR3 nucleotide sequence: TGTGCCGCCCGGACTAGCGGATCGTACGAGCAGTACTTC. The genes are TRBV15 and TRBJ2-7; 10 bases are a match to TRBD2. The CDR3 is made up of 13 amino acids. Germline CDR1 is LNHNV and CDR2 is YYDKDF (reference sequence). V was clipped by 11 bases and J by 4 bases; unmatched bases: 8.

The chain uses TRBV5-1 and TRBJ1-1, with D possibly matching TRBD1 (6 bases). The CDR3 is 16 amino acids. Germline V gene sequence: CDR1 SGHRS, CDR2 YFSETQ. Deletions cut 0 bases from V and 4 bases from J, with 16 bases between. The CDR3 sequence: CASSLVTGLMGTEAFF. The DNA of the CDR3 is TGCGCCAGCAGCTTGGTTACAGGGCTCATGGGCACTGAAGCTTTCTTT.

The chain links TRBV5-6 to TRBJ2-7, with D perhaps assigned TRBD1 or TRBD2 (5 bases each). Deletions cut 0 bases from V and 2 bases from J, with 9 bases between. Germline values: CDR1 SGHDT, CDR2 YYEEEE. The CDR3 consists of 14 residues. CDR3 region: CASSLAGGTYEQYF. DNA for the CDR3: TGTGCCAGCAGCTTGGCTGGGGGAACCTACGAGCAGTACTTC.

The chain is built from TRBV6-6 and TRBJ1-5, with D perhaps matching TRBD1 (5 bases). The CDR3 spans 14 residues. V was shortened by 6 bases and J by 3 bases, with 12 bases between the two germline ends. Looked up from germline, CDR1 is MNHNY and CDR2 is SVGAGI (reference sequence). CDR3 sequence reads: CASSQGASNQPQHF. The CDR3 DNA reads TGTGCCAGCAGCCAAGGGGCTTCCAATCAGCCCCAGCATTTT.

The chain links TRBV29-1 to TRBJ2-7; D gene unclear. CDR1 is SQVTM, CDR2 ANQGSEA, per germline. V shed 1 base and J shed 2 bases, with 9 bases lying between them. CDR3 size: 13 residues. The CDR3 DNA reads TGCAGCGTTGAAGTCGCTGAAGCCTACGAGCAGTACTTC. Amino acids: CSVEVAEAYEQYF.

The V call is TRBV7-9, the J call TRBJ1-1; D unclear. Trimming shortened V by 2 bases and J by 0 bases, and 1 base separated the two germline ends. CDR3 length: 12 amino acids. Germline CDR1 SEHNR, CDR2 FQNEAQ (reference sequence). The CDR3 sequence is CASSLLNTEAFF. For the CDR3, the DNA is TGTGCCAGCAGCTTACTGAACACTGAAGCTTTCTTT.

The V and J genes are TRBV28 and TRBJ2-1; unclear D gene. This CDR3 is built from 13 residues. The V gene lost 4 bases and the J gene lost 6 bases, with 10 bases spanning the gap. Germline CDR1 and CDR2: MDHEN and SYDVKM. The CDR3, as DNA: TGTGCCAGCAGTTCCCTTGGCTTCAATGAGCAGTTCTTC. Translated, it gives CASSSLGFNEQFF. Combining the CDR3 with reference TRBV28 and TRBJ2-1 gives the whole variable domain DVKVTQSSRYLVKRTGEKVFLECVQDMDHENMFWYRQDPGLGLRLIYFSYDVKMKEKGDIPEGYSVSREKKERFSLILESASTNQTSMYLCASSSLGFNEQFFGPGTRLTVL.

The V gene is TRBV7-8, the J gene TRBJ1-5, with a tentative D call TRBD1 (5 bases). Germline CDR1 and CDR2: SGHVS and FQNEAQ. The CDR3 contains 15 residues. The V end was cut by 2 bases, the J end by 3 bases, with 11 bases between. DNA of the CDR3: TGTGCCAGCAGCTTATGGGGGGAGGCCAATCAGCCCCAGCATTTT. Its translation is CASSLWGEANQPQHF. Based on the CDR3 plus reference TRBV7-8 and TRBJ1-5, the full variable domain is GAGVSQSPRYKVAKRGQDVALRCDPISGHVSLFWYQQALGQGPEFLTYFQNEAQLDKSGLPSDRFFAERPEGSVSTLKIQRTQQEDSAVYLCASSLWGEANQPQHFGDGTRLSIL.

In the case of this clone: This specimen includes other DNA sequences encoding the same CDR3. The chain employs TRBV4-3 and TRBJ1-2, with D unresolved. V lost 0 bases to trimming and J lost 4 bases, with 15 bases between them. The CDR3 totals 16 residues. Germline V lookup: CDR1 LGHNA, CDR2 YSLEER. Here the CDR3 reads CASSQDLGSPGYGYTF. Here the CDR3 DNA reads TGCGCCAGCAGCCAAGATCTTGGGTCCCCCGGCTATGGCTACACCTTC.

CDR3 DNA sequence: TGTGCCAGCAGCGTAGACAGCGATGAGGCTGAAGCTTTCTTT. Encoded protein: CASSVDSDEAEAFF. This sequence joins TRBV9 and TRBJ1-1; D not certain. The V end lost 0 bases, the J end lost 6 bases, and 12 bases lay between the germline ends. Per germline, CDR1 SGDLS and CDR2 YYNGEE. This CDR3 spans 14 amino acids.

This clone has only one observation. V is TRBV6-4 and J is TRBJ1-6; tentatively, D is TRBD1 (6 bases). The V end was cut by 3 bases, the J end by 7 bases, with 13 bases between. This CDR3 has 15 residues. The germline V gene has CDR1 MRHNA and CDR2 SNTAGT. CDR3 sequence reads: CASSENLRGNSPLHF. Here the CDR3 DNA reads TGTGCCAGCAGTGAAAATCTCAGGGGAAATTCACCCCTCCACTTT.

The V gene is TRBV10-3, the J gene TRBJ2-5; D gene unclear. The V end lost 4 bases, the J end lost 5 bases, and 8 bases lay between the germline ends. The CDR3 length is 12 residues. Germline V gene lookup returns CDR1 ENHRY and CDR2 SYGVKD. The chain's CDR3 is CAISVIGETQYF. Written as DNA, the CDR3 is TGTGCCATCAGTGTTATAGGGGAGACCCAGTACTTC.

V is TRBV7-8 and J is TRBJ2-7, with D perhaps TRBD1 (5 bases). The CDR3 totals 13 residues. The V and J ends lost 4 bases and 2 bases respectively, with 9 bases between them. The germline V gene encodes CDR1 SGHVS and CDR2 FQNEAQ. CDR3 sequence (DNA): TGTGCCAGCAGCTCACAACAGGCCTACGAGCAGTACTTC. The encoded protein is CASSSQQAYEQYF.

In its sample, this clone was seen once. The chain carries TRBV6-5 and TRBJ1-2; D perhaps matches TRBD1 (6 bases). The germline V gene has CDR1 MNHEY and CDR2 SVGAGI. The CDR3 has 13 amino acids. V lost 5 bases and J lost 4, with 11 bases in between. CDR3 in amino acids: CASSRTVGYGYTF. The DNA for the CDR3 is TGTGCCAGCAGTCGGACAGTTGGCTATGGCTACACCTTC.

V usage is TRBV9 and J usage is TRBJ2-3; D is unclear. The CDR3 length is 11 residues. The V end lost 0 bases, the J end lost 7 bases, and 3 bases lay between the germline ends. The V gene's germline CDR1 is SGDLS and CDR2 YYNGEE. CDR3 coding DNA: TGTGCCAGCAGCGTAGGAAATACGCAGTATTTT. This sequence encodes CASSVGNTQYF.

CDR3 nucleotides: TGCGCCAGCAGCCAAGGTATCGGGATCCTTGGCGAGCAGTACTTC. Encoded protein: CASSQGIGILGEQYF. The V and J genes are TRBV4-3 and TRBJ2-7, with a possible D match to TRBD2 (5 bases). Trimming cost V 1 base and J 6 bases, with 16 bases left between them. The germline gives CDR1 LGHNA, CDR2 YSLEER. The CDR3 sequence is 15 residues long.

This sequence joins TRBV6-4 and TRBJ1-5; 7 bases are shared with TRBD1. Germline CDR1 and CDR2: MRHNA and SNTAGT. J gave up 2 bases and V 2 bases, and 0 bases lay outside the gene matches. CDR3 length: 14 residues. CDR3 region: CASSDGQGNQPQHF. CDR3 nucleotide sequence: TGTGCCAGCAGTGACGGACAGGGCAATCAGCCCCAGCATTTT.

J is TRBJ2-7 and V is TRBV10-3; perhaps TRBD2 as D (5 bases). CDR1 and CDR2 from the germline V gene are ENHRY and SYGVKD. This CDR3 comprises 12 residues. V was cut by 3 bases and J by 5 bases, with 8 bases left in between. DNA for the CDR3: TGTGCCATCAGTGACCCCGGGAACGAGCAGTACTTC. Amino acids: CAISDPGNEQYF.

V gene TRBV7-2 combines with J gene TRBJ2-3, with D possibly matching TRBD2 (5 bases). V was cut by 3 bases and J by 1 base, with 5 bases left in between. Germline assignment: CDR1 SGHTA and CDR2 FQGNSA. CDR3 size: 13 residues. The CDR3 DNA is TGTGCCAGCAGCTTCGGGGGCACAGATACGCAGTATTTT. It is translated as CASSFGGTDTQYF.

The V and J genes are TRBV13 and TRBJ2-2, with D possibly TRBD2 on 6 matching bases. The CDR3 spans 14 residues. V was trimmed by 1 base and J by 6 bases, leaving 9 bases between them. CDR1 and CDR2 (germline): PRHDT, FYEKMQ (reference sequence). DNA of the CDR3: TGTGCCAGCAGCTTAGCGGGAGTCTCCGGGGAGCTGTTTTTT. It translates to CASSLAGVSGELFF. The whole variable domain, remainder taken from reference TRBV13 and TRBJ2-2, is AAGVIQSPRHLIKEKRETATLKCYPIPRHDTVYWYQQGPGQDPQFLISFYEKMQSDKGSIPDRFSAQQFSDYHSELNMSSLELGDSALYFCASSLAGVSGELFFGEGSRLTVL.

The genes are TRBV6-1 and TRBJ2-7; D could derive from TRBD1 or TRBD2 (5 bases each). Germline V gene sequence: CDR1 MNHNS, CDR2 SASEGT. V was clipped by 3 bases and J by 4 bases, with 16 bases between them. The CDR3 runs to 15 residues. CDR3 sequence: CASSEGPASDYEQYF. For the CDR3, the DNA is TGTGCCAGCAGTGAGGGACCGGCTTCGGATTACGAGCAGTACTTC.

The rearrangement uses TRBV10-2 and TRBJ2-5; D is uncertain. This CDR3 comprises 15 residues. Trimming left V 0 bases short and J 2 bases short, with 10 bases between. The V gene's germline CDR1 is WSHSY and CDR2 SAAADI. The CDR3 protein is CASSESLVEQETQYF. The CDR3 DNA follows: TGCGCCAGCAGTGAGTCCCTCGTAGAGCAAGAGACCCAGTACTTC.

In its sample, this clone was seen once. The chain links TRBV2 to TRBJ2-1; TRBD2 agrees at 9 bases. With 3 bases clipped from V and 15 bases from J, the junction kept 6 bases outside the gene matches. CDR3 length: 12 residues. Germline CDR1 SNHLY, CDR2 FYNNEI. The CDR3 coding sequence is TGTGCCAGCAGTGACGGTAGCGGGAGTCTGTTCTTC. It translates to CASSDGSGSLFF.

V is TRBV28 and J is TRBJ2-1, with no clear D. Germline V gene data show CDR1 as MDHEN and CDR2 as SYDVKM. The length of the CDR3 is 12 residues. V was shortened by 6 bases and J by 9 bases, with 12 bases between the two germline ends. The CDR3 loop is CASRPRLGEQFF. The DNA for the CDR3 is TGTGCCAGCAGACCCAGGCTCGGTGAGCAGTTCTTC.

The V and J genes are TRBV7-6 and TRBJ2-2; D might be TRBD2 (6 bases). Germline CDR1 is SGHVS and CDR2 is FNYEAQ. The length of the CDR3 is 13 residues. Trimming removed 4 bases at V and 8 bases at J, with 11 bases between. The CDR3 loop is CASSSSGGGELFF. DNA of the CDR3: TGTGCCAGCAGCTCTAGTGGAGGGGGGGAGCTGTTTTTT.